This record concerns one TCR beta chain sequence. The sample holds many counts of this clonotype. The antigen it binds to is not known. There are no base qualities to consult, and no much larger clone falls within one base. This sample is part of a study of T-cell reconstitution after alpha-beta-depleted transplantation in children (dated by TCRdb to 2016 to 2018). At the level of the whole study: The study quantitatively tracked T-cell immune reconstitution after TCRalphabeta/CD19-depleted allogeneic hematopoietic cell transplantation in children using TCR repertoire profiling.

The library was produced with PCR. Sequencing was performed on an Illumina HiSeq 2500. TCR libraries were prepared with molecular barcoding, using unique molecular identifiers to normalize TCRbeta repertoire quantification. TCRdb handled the public reads itself, with Q25 trimming in fastp and clone calling in MiXCR, and kept productive beta chains. Rows are unified per CDR3 protein, each entry keeping the most common DNA and genes. This sample gives about 480,000 distinct CDR3 sequences in total; roughly an eighth of them show up just once. The ten biggest clones cover about 5.6% of the sample. The sample in question was PBMCs from the stem cell graft donor, obtained from the stem cell graft. This receptor was identified in a human donor who donated a stem cell graft to a child with combined immunodeficiency.

At the DNA level, the sequence is TGTGCCAGCAGGACAGGGAAGGCCACCGGGGAGCTGTTTTTT. Its translation reads: CASRTGKATGELFF. This sequence uses TRBV25-1 and TRBJ2-2, with 7 junctional bases fitting TRBD1. CDR3 length: 14 amino acids, cysteine to phenylalanine. Here the CDR3 DNA is all that survives: 42 bases in frame from base 1. The CDR1 and CDR2 encoded by the germline V gene are MGHDK and SYGVNS. Relative to germline, V is missing 6 bases and J is missing 4 bases, with 5 bases of the junction outside any gene match. This CDR3, with the reference TRBV25-1 and TRBJ2-2 proteins standing in past its ends, gives the full variable domain EADIYQTPRYLVIGTGKKITLECSQTMGHDKMYWYQQDPGMELHLIHYSYGVNSTEKGDLSSESTVSRIRTEHFPLTLESARPSHTSQYLCASRTGKATGELFFGEGSRLTVL.